A selection of T cell receptor beta chains follows, all from one sample in a study of blood T cell repertoires in COVID-19. Assay: immunoSEQ multiplex PCR; the TCRdb copy retains only in-frame clones and omits some. The sample has about 430,000 clones; approximately 91% are singletons. Sequencing used PBMCs or T cells enriched from blood (not recorded which). The receptors originated from a woman between 18 and 30 years old who had been exposed to COVID-19. CDR3s include the opening cysteine and the closing phenylalanine or tryptophan. Each record gives: clone size, J gene, D gene, V gene, CDR3 protein, CDR3 DNA. The D gene is left open where the match is weak. The listing skips clone size in some rows; elsewhere it reads once, few, many or a size class.

NA	TRBJ2-5	TRBD1	TRBV5-1	CASSLTQGKETQYF	TGCGCCAGCAGCTTGACACAGGGGAAAGAGACCCAGTACTTC
NA	TRBJ2-3	TRBD2	TRBV7-8	CASHRLAPDTQYF	TGTGCCAGCCACCGACTAGCCCCGGATACGCAGTATTTT
NA	TRBJ2-1	NA	TRBV5-1	CASSPYESYNEQFF	TGCGCCAGCAGCCCATATGAGTCCTACAATGAGCAGTTCTTC
once	TRBJ1-1	TRBD1	TRBV7-3	CASSPRDRGSTEAFF	TGTGCCAGCAGCCCGAGGGACAGGGGGTCGACTGAAGCTTTCTTT
NA	TRBJ2-1	NA	TRBV4-2	CASRSSYNEQFF	TGTGCCAGCAGGAGCTCCTACAATGAGCAGTTCTTC
few	TRBJ1-2	TRBD1	TRBV6-1	CASSEEAGGYGYTF	TGTGCCAGCAGTGAAGAGGCAGGGGGCTATGGCTACACCTTC
NA	TRBJ2-3	NA	TRBV28	CASSLKPAGKTDTQYF	TGTGCCAGCAGTTTAAAGCCCGCAGGGAAGACAGATACGCAGTATTTT
NA	TRBJ2-7	TRBD1	TRBV3-1/TRBV3-2	CASSQSQGASEQYF	TGTGCCAGCAGCCAGAGCCAGGGGGCGTCTGAGCAGTACTTC
NA	TRBJ2-7	TRBD2	TRBV6-6	CASGRTSGSREQYF	TGTGCCAGCGGAAGGACTAGCGGGAGCAGAGAGCAGTACTTC
NA	TRBJ1-2	TRBD1	TRBV7-3	CAIGQGRDYGYTF	TGTGCCATAGGACAGGGTCGGGACTATGGCTACACCTTC
NA	TRBJ1-6	NA	TRBV30	CAWNPQGGSPLHF	TGTGCCTGGAATCCCCAAGGGGGTTCACCCCTCCACTTT
NA	TRBJ1-6	NA	TRBV4-3	CASSQESGVYNSPLHF	TGCGCCAGCAGCCAAGAGTCGGGGGTCTATAATTCACCCCTCCACTTT
NA	TRBJ2-7	TRBD1	TRBV11-2	CASSHDRATYEQYF	TGTGCCAGCAGCCATGACAGGGCGACCTACGAGCAGTACTTC
once	TRBJ1-1	NA	TRBV9	CASSRDPRGYTEAFF	TGTGCCAGCAGTAGGGACCCCAGGGGATACACTGAAGCTTTCTTT
NA	TRBJ1-6	TRBD1	TRBV3-1/TRBV3-2	CASSQSGQGSYNSPLHF	TGTGCCAGCAGCCAATCCGGACAGGGCTCCTATAATTCACCCCTCCACTTT
NA	TRBJ2-2	NA	TRBV28	CASRTNTGELFF	TGTGCCAGCCGGACTAACACCGGGGAGCTGTTTTTT
NA	TRBJ1-6	TRBD1	TRBV2	CASRFRQGTNSPLHF	TGTGCCAGCAGATTCAGACAGGGGACGAATTCACCCCTCCACTTT
NA	TRBJ2-7	TRBD2	TRBV6-5	CASSLAGGPDEQYF	TGTGCCAGCAGTCTAGCGGGGGGGCCCGACGAGCAGTACTTC
NA	TRBJ2-1	TRBD2	TRBV5-6	CASSLVGLAAYNEQFF	TGTGCCAGCAGCTTGGTAGGTCTAGCGGCATACAATGAGCAGTTCTTC
NA	TRBJ2-5	NA	TRBV12-3/TRBV12-4	CASIPPNQETQYF	TGTGCCAGCATCCCGCCTAATCAAGAGACCCAGTACTTC
NA	TRBJ2-5	NA	TRBV5-5	CASSLAFLETQYF	TGTGCCAGCAGCTTGGCTTTCCTGGAGACCCAGTACTTC
NA	TRBJ2-3	NA	TRBV5-4	CASSPQSSVGGDTQYF	TGTGCCAGCAGCCCCCAATCTAGCGTTGGTGGGGATACGCAGTATTTT
NA	TRBJ1-2	NA	TRBV19	CASSTPGTTFGYTF	TGTGCCAGTAGTACTCCCGGGACAACCTTTGGCTACACCTTC
few	TRBJ1-2	TRBD1	TRBV2	CAILDRAYGYTF	TGTGCCATCCTAGACAGGGCCTATGGCTACACCTTC
NA	TRBJ2-7	NA	TRBV19	CASSKSTGHEQYF	TGTGCCAGTAGTAAAAGCACAGGCCACGAGCAGTACTTC
few	TRBJ2-1	TRBD2	TRBV10-3	CAISEGLAGYNEQFF	TGTGCCATCAGTGAGGGTCTAGCGGGGTACAATGAGCAGTTCTTC
once	TRBJ2-1	TRBD2	TRBV6-5	CASSSGGKNEQFF	TGTGCCAGCAGTTCGGGGGGGAAGAATGAGCAGTTCTTC
NA	TRBJ1-6	NA	TRBV6-5	CAGRGALVYNSPLHF	TGTGCCGGCCGGGGGGCTCTGGTCTATAATTCACCCCTCCACTTT
NA	TRBJ2-5	TRBD1	TRBV18	CASSPLDRAETQYF	TGTGCCAGCTCACCTCTGGACAGGGCAGAGACCCAGTACTTC
NA	TRBJ1-3	TRBD1	TRBV6-5	CASSPDRGAGNTIYF	TGTGCCAGCAGTCCCGACAGGGGTGCTGGAAACACCATATATTTT
NA	TRBJ2-7	NA	TRBV5-1	CASSLAAGYDEQYF	TGCGCCAGCAGCTTGGCGGCAGGGTATGACGAGCAGTACTTC
NA	TRBJ2-7	TRBD1	TRBV9	CASSSRDRDYEQYF	TGTGCCAGCAGCTCACGGGACAGGGACTACGAGCAGTACTTC
NA	TRBJ1-1	NA	TRBV27	CASSSLFLNTEAFF	TGTGCCAGCAGTTCCCTCTTCTTGAACACTGAAGCTTTCTTT
NA	TRBJ1-5	TRBD1	TRBV18	CASSSAGGNQPQHF	TGTGCCAGCTCAAGTGCAGGGGGGAATCAGCCCCAGCATTTT
NA	TRBJ2-1	TRBD2	TRBV10-3	CAISVSTGGSYNEQFF	TGTGCCATCAGTGTCTCTACGGGAGGCTCCTACAATGAGCAGTTCTTC
NA	TRBJ1-5	NA	TRBV20-1	CSASIQGKGVNQPQHF	TGCAGTGCTAGTATCCAGGGAAAAGGGGTCAATCAGCCCCAGCATTTT
NA	TRBJ2-7	TRBD2	TRBV28	CASSLLLARVAYEQYF	TGTGCCAGCAGTTTACTACTAGCGCGAGTAGCCTACGAGCAGTACTTC
NA	TRBJ2-7	TRBD1	TRBV28	CASIYDRGSGEQYF	TGTGCCAGCATCTACGACAGGGGGTCTGGGGAGCAGTACTTC
NA	TRBJ1-2	TRBD1	TRBV6-4	CASSVRDRRPYGYTF	TGTGCCAGCAGTGTCCGGGACAGGAGACCCTATGGCTACACCTTC
NA	TRBJ1-1	TRBD1	TRBV7-9	CASSPGTVEAFF	TGTGCCAGCAGCCCGGGGACAGTGGAAGCTTTCTTT
once	TRBJ1-5	NA	TRBV15	CATSRDHGYSNQPQHF	TGTGCCACCAGCAGAGATCACGGGTATAGCAATCAGCCCCAGCATTTT